This T cell receptor beta chain was observed in a study of beta chain features in type 1 diabetes. Study findings and constraints: When Type 1 diabetes patients were examined, their TCRB CDR3s proved moderately but significantly shorter in all four CD4+ subsets.

This clone was seen more than once but under ten times. Its antigen is currently unknown. The same CDR3 arises from other DNA sequences in this sample as well. The CDR3 has 12 amino acids. The germline CDR1 and CDR2 sequences are SGHRS and YFSETQ. Trimming left V 2 bases short and J 3 bases short, with 6 bases between. Expressed TCRB transcripts were sequenced because the entire RNA isolate underwent reverse transcription. Assay: immunoSEQ multiplex PCR; the TCRdb copy retains only in-frame clones and omits some. Among 600,000 to 700,000 clones listed, roughly an eighth were seen once. The sequence came from a man under 40 with type 1 diabetes. V usage is TRBV5-1 and J usage is TRBJ2-7; D unclear. What was sequenced was naive CD4+ T cells from blood. The CDR3 coding sequence is TGCGCCAGCAGCTTATCAGACTACGAGCAGTACTTC. It yields the protein CASSLSDYEQYF.